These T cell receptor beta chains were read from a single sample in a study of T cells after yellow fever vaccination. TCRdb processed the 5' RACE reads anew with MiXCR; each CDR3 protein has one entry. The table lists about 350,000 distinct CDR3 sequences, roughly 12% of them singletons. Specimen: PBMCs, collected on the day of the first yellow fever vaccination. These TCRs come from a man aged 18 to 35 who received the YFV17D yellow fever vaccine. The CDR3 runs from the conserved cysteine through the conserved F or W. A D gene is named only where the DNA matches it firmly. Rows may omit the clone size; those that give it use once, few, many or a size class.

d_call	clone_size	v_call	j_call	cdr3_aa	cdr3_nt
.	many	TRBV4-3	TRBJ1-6	CASSQEWPPDNSPLHF	TGCGCCAGCAGCCAAGAATGGCCCCCCGATAATTCACCCCTCCACTTT
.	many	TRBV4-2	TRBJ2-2	CASSQPEGYNTGELFF	TGTGCCAGCAGCCAACCCGAGGGTTATAACACCGGGGAGCTGTTTTTT
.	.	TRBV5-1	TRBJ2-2	CASSRTSQSPGELFF	TGCGCCAGTAGCCGAACTAGCCAATCCCCCGGGGAGCTGTTTTTT
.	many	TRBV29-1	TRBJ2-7	CSVATYEQYF	TGCAGCGTTGCTACCTACGAGCAGTACTTC
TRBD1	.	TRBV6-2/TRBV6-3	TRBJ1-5	CASSYLTGAQHF	TGTGCCAGCAGTTACTTAACAGGGGCCCAGCATTTT
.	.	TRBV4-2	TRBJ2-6	CASSQEPTPGANVLTF	TGTGCCAGCAGCCAAGAACCCACCCCTGGGGCCAACGTCCTGACTTTC
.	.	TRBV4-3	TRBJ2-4	CASSQEIWGATTNIQYF	TGCGCCAGCAGCCAAGAGATTTGGGGGGCGACTACAAACATTCAGTACTTC
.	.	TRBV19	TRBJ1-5	CASNSAGSRNQPQHF	TGTGCCAGTAACTCCGCAGGCAGTAGAAATCAGCCCCAGCATTTT
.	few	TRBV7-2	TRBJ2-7	CASSSFSGLAYEQYF	TGTGCCAGCAGCTCATTTAGCGGATTAGCCTACGAGCAGTACTTC
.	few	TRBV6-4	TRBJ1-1	CASSFTEDTEAFF	TGTGCCAGCAGCTTCACGGAGGACACTGAAGCTTTCTTT
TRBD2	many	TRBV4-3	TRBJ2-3	CASSPGGGGTDTQYF	TGCGCCAGCAGCCCCGGTGGCGGGGGAACAGATACGCAGTATTTT
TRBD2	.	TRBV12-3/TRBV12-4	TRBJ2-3	CASTLAGGTDTQYF	TGTGCCAGCACATTAGCGGGGGGCACAGATACGCAGTATTTT
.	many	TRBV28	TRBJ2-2	CASSLIMAGELFF	TGTGCCAGCAGTTTAATAATGGCCGGGGAGCTGTTTTTT
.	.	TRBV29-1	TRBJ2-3	CSVQRTTDTQYF	TGCAGCGTTCAAAGGACCACAGATACGCAGTATTTT
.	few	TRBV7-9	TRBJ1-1	CASSPTGISRAFF	TGTGCCAGCAGTCCTACAGGGATATCTCGGGCTTTCTTT
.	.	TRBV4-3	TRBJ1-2	CASSQDQRVSEGGYTF	TGCGCCAGCAGCCAAGATCAAAGAGTCAGCGAGGGGGGCTACACCTTC